A single sample is the source of the 20 T cell receptor beta chains below, sequenced in a study of identical twins. TCRdb analysed the 5' RACE reads with MiXCR anew, one entry per CDR3 protein. This table holds hundreds of thousands of distinct CDR3 sequences, 7.5% found once. The same sample was also studied in work on yellow fever vaccine responses in identical twins.

The sequencing input was memory (CD45RO+) T cells sorted from blood. The source is a woman aged 18-30 years in good health.

In its sample, this clonotype was seen many times. The V and J genes are TRBV20-1 and TRBJ2-5, with D hard to call. Trimming removed 3 bases at V and 8 bases at J, with 13 bases between. This CDR3 has 12 residues. Germline loops: CDR1 DFQATT, CDR2 SNEGSKA (reference sequence). CDR3 in DNA: TGCAGTGCTAGCGGGCATATGGCTACCCAGTACTTC. It translates to CSASGHMATQYF.

In this sample, this clonotype turned up a few times. This chain uses TRBV6-1 with TRBJ2-2; 7 bases are a match to TRBD2. Germline V CDR1 and CDR2: MNHNS, SASEGT. V shed 7 bases and J 4 bases; nucleotides not matched to a gene: 18. The CDR3 has 18 residues. The CDR3 DNA sequence: TGTGCCAGCATCGAAGCCCACCTTTGGGGGGGAGCCACCGGGGAGCTGTTTTTT. As protein: CASIEAHLWGGATGELFF.

This clonotype has just a few counts. The rearrangement links TRBV7-2 to TRBJ1-1, with TRBD1 identical over 7 bases. Germline V gene lookup returns CDR1 SGHTA and CDR2 FQGNSA. V lost 1 base and J lost 11; bases outside the gene matches: 7. This CDR3 has 13 amino acids. Written as DNA, the CDR3 is TGTGCCAGCAGCTTAGAGGGGGCGAGGTCGGCTTTCTTT. Translated: CASSLEGARSAFF.

The CDR3 DNA follows: TGCAGTGCTAGGGGGGACTCCAACACCGGGGAGCTGTTTTTT. Translating gives CSARGDSNTGELFF. V and J are TRBV20-1 and TRBJ2-2, with a tentative D call TRBD2 (6 bases). The germline V gene has CDR1 DFQATT and CDR2 SNEGSKA (reference sequence). V lost 3 bases, J lost 2 bases, and 10 bases lay in between. The CDR3 contains 14 residues.

The chain recombines TRBV12-3 or TRBV12-4 with TRBJ1-4; D is possibly TRBD1 (6 bases). The CDR3 sequence is 15 residues long. With 1 base removed from V and 8 bases from J, the gap between germline ends came to 14 bases. CDR3 loop: CASSLGRGGYEKLFF. In DNA, the CDR3 is TGTGCCAGCAGTTTAGGGCGAGGGGGTTACGAAAAACTGTTTTTT.

This clonotype was detected many times. The J gene is TRBJ2-1, the V gene TRBV7-2; D gene unclear. Trimming cost V 1 base and J 7 bases, with 8 bases left between them. CDR1 and CDR2 from the germline V gene are SGHTA and FQGNSA. The CDR3 contains 13 residues. This CDR3 reads CASSLGMLNEQFF. The DNA of the CDR3 is TGTGCCAGCAGCTTAGGTATGTTGAATGAGCAGTTCTTC.

The V and J genes are TRBV5-5 and TRBJ2-2; tentative D call: TRBD1 (5 bases). The CDR3 is 16 residues long. Germline V gene lookup returns CDR1 SGHKS and CDR2 YYEKEE (reference sequence). The germline V and J ends were trimmed by 0 bases and 1 base, with 10 bases remaining between them. CDR3 region: CASSLAWTLNTGELFF. DNA for the CDR3: TGTGCCAGCAGCTTGGCGTGGACATTGAACACCGGGGAGCTGTTTTTT. The complete variable domain, with remaining parts taken from reference TRBV5-5 and TRBJ2-2, reads DAGVTQSPTHLIKTRGQQVTLRCSPISGHKSVSWYQQVLGQGPQFIFQYYEKEERGRGNFPDRFSARQFPNYSSELNVNALLLGDSALYLCASSLAWTLNTGELFFGEGSRLTVL.

Ten or more counts support this clonotype. The V gene is TRBV12-3 or TRBV12-4, the J gene TRBJ2-7; 11 bases fit TRBD2. V was pared by 6 bases and J by 2 bases, with 6 bases of the junction left unmatched. The CDR3 length is 15 residues. The CDR3 DNA reads TGTGCCAGCAGCGACTATAGCGGGAGGGCCTACGAGCAGTACTTC. Protein product: CASSDYSGRAYEQYF.

This clonotype was counted a few times. This chain connects TRBV20-1 to TRBJ2-5; D is uncertain. V was pared by 0 bases and J by 0 bases, with 11 bases between. CDR3 length: 15 amino acids. Germline V lookup: CDR1 DFQATT, CDR2 SNEGSKA (reference sequence). CDR3 amino acids: CSAREGWGYQETQYF. CDR3 in DNA: TGCAGTGCTAGAGAGGGGTGGGGTTACCAAGAGACCCAGTACTTC.

This clonotype was seen many times. The chain recombines TRBV6-4 with TRBJ1-6; no clear D. The germline V and J ends were trimmed by 0 bases and 11 bases, with 8 bases remaining between them. CDR3 size: 13 residues. Per the germline V gene, CDR1 is MRHNA and CDR2 is SNTAGT. The CDR3 here is CASSDSPGTPLHF. The CDR3 DNA follows: TGTGCCAGCAGTGACTCGCCGGGAACACCCCTCCACTTT.

This clonotype occurred many times. This chain uses TRBV7-8 with TRBJ2-6, with 9 positions matching TRBD1. The CDR3 sequence is 17 residues long. V dropped 3 bases and J dropped 2; count of bases not matched to a gene: 5. The germline V gene has CDR1 SGHVS and CDR2 FQNEAQ. The CDR3 coding sequence is TGTGCCAGCAGCTTGTCCGGGACAGGGACTGGGGCCAACGTCCTGACTTTC. Protein product: CASSLSGTGTGANVLTF.

The chain links TRBV20-1 to TRBJ2-3; D not certain. The CDR3 contains 15 residues. CDR1 DFQATT and CDR2 SNEGSKA come from the germline V gene (reference sequence). The germline V and J ends were trimmed by 3 bases and 0 bases, with 13 bases remaining between them. The CDR3 sequence: CSARGVWPSTDTQYF. DNA for the CDR3: TGCAGTGCTAGGGGTGTGTGGCCTAGCACAGATACGCAGTATTTT.

This clonotype was counted a few times. The CDR3 is CASSPRPHDTQYF. Written as DNA, the CDR3 is TGTGCCAGCAGTCCGAGGCCCCACGATACGCAGTATTTT. The chain recombines TRBV12-3 or TRBV12-4 with TRBJ2-3; no definite D call. Trimming removed 5 bases from V and 6 bases from J, with 12 bases in between. CDR3 length: 13 amino acids.

This clonotype was picked up a small number of times. The CDR3 here is CASSESPNTDTQYF. CDR3 DNA sequence: TGTGCCAGCAGTGAGTCGCCTAACACAGATACGCAGTATTTT. The chain uses TRBV2 and TRBJ2-3; D call uncertain. The V end lost 3 bases, the J end lost 2 bases, and 9 bases lay between the germline ends. Per germline, CDR1 SNHLY and CDR2 FYNNEI. This CDR3 comprises 14 residues.

At least ten counts were recorded for this clonotype. The rearrangement joins TRBV5-5 to TRBJ2-1; 13 bases are a match to TRBD2. After removal of 0 bases from V and 9 bases from J, the junction contained 6 bases not matched to a gene. This CDR3 has 16 residues. Per the germline V gene, CDR1 is SGHKS and CDR2 is YYEKEE (reference sequence). The CDR3 is CASSLAWTSGRGEQFF. Here the CDR3 DNA reads TGTGCCAGCAGCTTGGCTTGGACTAGCGGGAGAGGTGAGCAGTTCTTC.

The chain joins TRBV20-1 to TRBJ2-7, with TRBD2 matching over 14 bases. With V trimmed by 2 bases and J by 4 bases, 4 bases remained unmatched. This CDR3 spans 15 amino acids. The V gene's germline CDR1 is DFQATT and CDR2 SNEGSKA (reference sequence). The CDR3: CSARTGTSGSYEQYF. In nucleotides, the CDR3 is TGCAGTGCTAGAACCGGGACTAGCGGGAGTTACGAGCAGTACTTC.

This clonotype was counted ten times or more. The chain has TRBV11-2 and TRBJ1-2, with 10 positions matching TRBD1. The CDR3 contains 13 residues. The V segment lost 3 bases and the J segment 8 bases; nucleotides outside the gene matches: 3. From germline, CDR1 is SGHAT and CDR2 FQNNGV. The CDR3 DNA reads as TGTGCCAGCAGCTTGGGGACAGGGGACGGCTACACCTTC. Encoded protein: CASSLGTGDGYTF.

In its sample, this clonotype was seen a few times. The gene calls are TRBV7-2 and TRBJ2-2, with no clear D. The CDR3 has 15 amino acids. Trimming removed 7 bases from V and 0 bases from J, with 12 bases in between. Germline loops: CDR1 SGHTA, CDR2 FQGNSA. The CDR3 sequence is CASTRMFSNTGELFF. In DNA, the CDR3 is TGTGCCAGCACCCGAATGTTCTCGAACACCGGGGAGCTGTTTTTT.

Ten or more counts support this clonotype. Here the CDR3 reads CASSPGTGEYEQYF. The CDR3 region has the DNA TGTGCCAGCAGCCCCGGGACAGGCGAGTACGAGCAGTACTTC. The chain links TRBV7-3 to TRBJ2-7; 8 bases align to TRBD1. V gave up 5 bases and J gave up 4 bases; unmatched junction bases: 7. CDR3 length: 14 amino acids. Germline CDR1 SGHTA, CDR2 FQGTGA.

This clonotype was observed many times. The J gene is TRBJ2-3, the V gene TRBV6-5, with a weak D call TRBD1 (6 bases). The CDR3 is 14 residues long. The germline CDR1 and CDR2 sequences are MNHEY and SVGAGI. The germline V and J ends were trimmed by 6 bases and 2 bases, with 12 bases remaining between them. CDR3 DNA: TGTGCCAGCAGCACTCGGGACATCACAGATACGCAGTATTTT. Its translation: CASSTRDITDTQYF.